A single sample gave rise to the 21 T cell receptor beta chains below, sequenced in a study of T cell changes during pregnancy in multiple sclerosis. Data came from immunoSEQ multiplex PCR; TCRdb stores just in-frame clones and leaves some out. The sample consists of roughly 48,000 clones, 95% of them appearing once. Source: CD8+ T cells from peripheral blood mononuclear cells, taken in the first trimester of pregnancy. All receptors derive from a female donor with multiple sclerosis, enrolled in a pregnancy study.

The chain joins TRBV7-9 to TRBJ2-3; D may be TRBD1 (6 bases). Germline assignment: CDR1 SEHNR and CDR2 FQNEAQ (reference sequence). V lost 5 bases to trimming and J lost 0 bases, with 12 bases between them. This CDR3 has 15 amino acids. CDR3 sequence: CASSETGLSTDTQYF. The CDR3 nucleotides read TGTGCCAGCAGCGAGACAGGTCTTAGCACAGATACGCAGTATTTT.

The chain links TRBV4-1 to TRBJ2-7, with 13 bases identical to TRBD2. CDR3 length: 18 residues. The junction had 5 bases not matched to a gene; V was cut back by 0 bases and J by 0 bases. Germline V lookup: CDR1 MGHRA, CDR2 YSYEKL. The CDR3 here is CASSQDGGTSGISYEQYF. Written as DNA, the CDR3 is TGCGCCAGCAGCCAAGACGGAGGGACTAGCGGGATCTCCTACGAGCAGTACTTC.

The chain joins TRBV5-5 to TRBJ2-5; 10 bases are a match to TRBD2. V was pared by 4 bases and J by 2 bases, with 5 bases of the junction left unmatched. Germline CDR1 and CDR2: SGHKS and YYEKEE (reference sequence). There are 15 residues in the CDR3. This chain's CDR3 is CASSAGTSAQETQYF. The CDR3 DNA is TGTGCCAGCAGCGCTGGGACTAGCGCTCAAGAGACCCAGTACTTC. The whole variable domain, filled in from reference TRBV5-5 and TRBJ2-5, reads DAGVTQSPTHLIKTRGQQVTLRCSPISGHKSVSWYQQVLGQGPQFIFQYYEKEERGRGNFPDRFSARQFPNYSSELNVNALLLGDSALYLCASSAGTSAQETQYFGPGTRLLVL.

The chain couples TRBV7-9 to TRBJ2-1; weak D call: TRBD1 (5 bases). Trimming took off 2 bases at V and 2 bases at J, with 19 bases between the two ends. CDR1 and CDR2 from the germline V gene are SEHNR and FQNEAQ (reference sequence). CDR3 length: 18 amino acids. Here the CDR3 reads CASSLQGKSPSPYNEQFF. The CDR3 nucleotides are TGTGCCAGCAGCTTACAGGGAAAAAGTCCCTCTCCCTACAATGAGCAGTTCTTC.

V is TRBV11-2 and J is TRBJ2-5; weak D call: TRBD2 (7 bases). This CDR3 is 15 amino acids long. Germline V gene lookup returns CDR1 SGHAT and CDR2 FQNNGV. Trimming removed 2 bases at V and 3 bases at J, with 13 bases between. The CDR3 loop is CASSLLRGAEETQYF. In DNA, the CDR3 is TGTGCCAGCAGCTTATTACGGGGGGCGGAAGAGACCCAGTACTTC. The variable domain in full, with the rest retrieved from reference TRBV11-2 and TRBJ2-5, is EAGVAQSPRYKIIEKRQSVAFWCNPISGHATLYWYQQILGQGPKLLIQFQNNGVVDDSQLPKDRFSAERLKGVDSTLKIQPAKLEDSAVYLCASSLLRGAEETQYFGPGTRLLVL.

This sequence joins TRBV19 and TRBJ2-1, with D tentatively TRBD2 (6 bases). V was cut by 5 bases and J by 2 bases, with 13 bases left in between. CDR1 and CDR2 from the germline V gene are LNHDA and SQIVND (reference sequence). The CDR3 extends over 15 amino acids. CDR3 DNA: TGTGCCAGTAGTCCTCTCAGCGGGCCCTACAATGAGCAGTTCTTC. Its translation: CASSPLSGPYNEQFF.

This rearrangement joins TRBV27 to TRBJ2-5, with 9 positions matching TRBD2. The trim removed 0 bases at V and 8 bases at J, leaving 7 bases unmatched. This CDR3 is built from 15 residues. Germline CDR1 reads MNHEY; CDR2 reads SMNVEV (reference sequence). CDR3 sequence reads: CASSLSGGRAETQYF. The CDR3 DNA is TGTGCCAGCAGTTTATCTGGCGGGAGGGCCGAAACCCAGTACTTC.

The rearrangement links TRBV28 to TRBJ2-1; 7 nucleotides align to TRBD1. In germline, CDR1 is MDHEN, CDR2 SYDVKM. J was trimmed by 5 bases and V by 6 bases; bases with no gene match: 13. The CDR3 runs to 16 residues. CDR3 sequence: CASSSTADRLNNEQFF. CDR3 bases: TGTGCCAGCAGCTCTACGGCGGACAGGTTAAACAATGAGCAGTTCTTC.

CDR3: CSVVTDTQYF. The DNA for the CDR3 is TGCAGCGTTGTAACTGATACGCAGTATTTT. The rearrangement links TRBV29-1 to TRBJ2-3, with D hard to call. V was pared by 4 bases and J by 6 bases, with 5 bases between. The CDR3 is made up of 10 amino acids. Germline lookup yields CDR1 SQVTM and CDR2 ANQGSEA.

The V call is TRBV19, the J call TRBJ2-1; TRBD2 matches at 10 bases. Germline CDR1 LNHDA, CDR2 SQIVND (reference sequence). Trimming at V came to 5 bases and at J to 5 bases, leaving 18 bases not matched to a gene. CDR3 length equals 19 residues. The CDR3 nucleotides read TGTGCCAGTAGTGCGGACAGGGTAATAGGGCTAGCGGGAGACAATGAGCAGTTCTTC. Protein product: CASSADRVIGLAGDNEQFF.

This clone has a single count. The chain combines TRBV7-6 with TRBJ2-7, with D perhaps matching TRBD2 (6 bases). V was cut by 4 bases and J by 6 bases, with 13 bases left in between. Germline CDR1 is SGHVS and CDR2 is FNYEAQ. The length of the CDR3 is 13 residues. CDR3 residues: CASSSAEGGEQYF. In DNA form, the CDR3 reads TGTGCCAGCAGCTCCGCCGAGGGAGGCGAGCAGTACTTC.

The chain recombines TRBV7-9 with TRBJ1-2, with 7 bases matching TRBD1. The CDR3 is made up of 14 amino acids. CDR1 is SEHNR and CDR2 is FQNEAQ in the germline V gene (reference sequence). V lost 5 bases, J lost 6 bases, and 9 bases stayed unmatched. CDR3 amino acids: CASSPGGLANGYTF. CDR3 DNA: TGTGCCAGCAGCCCAGGGGGTTTAGCAAATGGCTACACCTTC.

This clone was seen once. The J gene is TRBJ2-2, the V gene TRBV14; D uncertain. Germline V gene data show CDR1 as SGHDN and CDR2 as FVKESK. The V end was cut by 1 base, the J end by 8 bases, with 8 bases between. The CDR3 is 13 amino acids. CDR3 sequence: CASSQGGLGELFF. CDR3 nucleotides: TGTGCCAGCAGCCAAGGTGGCCTGGGGGAGCTGTTTTTT.

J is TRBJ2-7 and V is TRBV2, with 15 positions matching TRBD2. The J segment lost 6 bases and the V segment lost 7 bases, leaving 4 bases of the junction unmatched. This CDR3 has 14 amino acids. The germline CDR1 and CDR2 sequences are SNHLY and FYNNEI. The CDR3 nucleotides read TGTGCCAGCACTGGACTAGCGGGAGGGGTCGAGCAGTACTTC. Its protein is CASTGLAGGVEQYF.

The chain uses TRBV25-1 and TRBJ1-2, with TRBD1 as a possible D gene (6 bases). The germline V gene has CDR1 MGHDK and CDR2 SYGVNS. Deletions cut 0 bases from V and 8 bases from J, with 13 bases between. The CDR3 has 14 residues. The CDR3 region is CASSEYKGQGGYTF. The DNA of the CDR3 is TGTGCCAGCAGTGAATATAAGGGACAAGGGGGCTACACCTTC.

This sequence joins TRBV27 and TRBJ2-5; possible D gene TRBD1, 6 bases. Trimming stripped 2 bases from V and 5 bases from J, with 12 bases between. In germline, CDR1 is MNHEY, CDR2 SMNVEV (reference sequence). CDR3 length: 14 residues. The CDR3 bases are TGTGCCAGCAGTTTACAGGGGTCAGGGGAGACCCAGTACTTC. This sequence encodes CASSLQGSGETQYF.

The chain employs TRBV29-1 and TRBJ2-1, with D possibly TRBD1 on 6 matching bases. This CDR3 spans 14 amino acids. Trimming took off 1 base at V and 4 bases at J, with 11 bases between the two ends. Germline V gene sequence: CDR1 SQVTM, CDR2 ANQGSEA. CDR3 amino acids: CSVEVRDRYNEQFF. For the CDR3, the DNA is TGCAGCGTTGAAGTCCGTGACAGGTACAATGAGCAGTTCTTC.

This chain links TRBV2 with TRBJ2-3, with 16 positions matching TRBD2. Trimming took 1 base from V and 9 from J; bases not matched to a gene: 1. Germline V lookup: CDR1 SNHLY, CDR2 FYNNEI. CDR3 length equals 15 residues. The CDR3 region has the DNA TGTGCCAGCAGTGAAGTGGGACTAGCGGGAGGGACGCAGTATTTT. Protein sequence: CASSEVGLAGGTQYF.

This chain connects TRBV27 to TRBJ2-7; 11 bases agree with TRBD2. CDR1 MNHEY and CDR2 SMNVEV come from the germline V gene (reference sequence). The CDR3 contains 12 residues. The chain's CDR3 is CATSGRTYEQYF. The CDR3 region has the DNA TGTGCAACTAGCGGGAGAACCTACGAGCAGTACTTC.

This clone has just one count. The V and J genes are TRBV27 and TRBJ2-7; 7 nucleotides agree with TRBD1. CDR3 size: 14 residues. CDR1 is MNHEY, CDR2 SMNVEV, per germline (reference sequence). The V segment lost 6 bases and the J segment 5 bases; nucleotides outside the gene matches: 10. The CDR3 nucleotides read TGTGCCAGCAGCCTACAGGGGAAGGAGAACGAGCAGTACTTC. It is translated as CASSLQGKENEQYF.

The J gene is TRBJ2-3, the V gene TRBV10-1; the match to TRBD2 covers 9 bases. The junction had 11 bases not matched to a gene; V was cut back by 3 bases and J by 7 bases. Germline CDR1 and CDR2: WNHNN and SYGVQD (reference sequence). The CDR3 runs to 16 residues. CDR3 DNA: TGCGCCAGCAGTGAAGAGGCTAGCGGGGAGGTTAATACGCAGTATTTT. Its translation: CASSEEASGEVNTQYF.